The subject of this entry is one T cell receptor beta chain. The antigen remains unidentified. CDR1 is SGHDT and CDR2 is YYEEEE in the germline V gene. The CDR3 loop spans 17 amino acids. V was clipped by 4 bases and J by 4 bases; unmatched bases: 10. Both 60 Vbeta primers and 13 Jbeta primers went into the PCR. The data were produced by immunoSEQ multiplex PCR, yet TCRdb's version contains in-frame clones alone and is incomplete. The sample consists of 150,000 to 200,000 clones, around 80% of them appearing once. This entry comes from a study of cytomegalovirus exposure and HLA in healthy donors. Study outcomes and limitations: Most likely, a cluster of highly shared sequence variants arose as a sequencing artifact. TRBV6-2, TRBV6-3 and some other V segments were excluded as indistinguishable. Later analysis suggested most CMV-associated TCR beta chains were HLA-restricted. A few chains tied to CMV proved CMV antigen-specific in vitro.

This receptor was identified in a woman aged 30 to 39 in good health and CMV-seropositive. The chain carries TRBV5-6 and TRBJ2-7; 14 bases agree with TRBD2. What was sequenced was PBMCs. CDR3 protein: CASSPISGLAGEYEQYF. The CDR3 DNA reads as TGTGCCAGCAGCCCGATCTCGGGACTAGCGGGGGAATACGAGCAGTACTTC.